This T cell receptor (beta chain) stems from a study of blood T cell repertoires in COVID-19. As for the study in general: There were acute and convalescent COVID-19 samples, and they came from the United States, Italy and Spain. PBMCs, B-cell-depleted T cells, or T cells were the source of the cDNA or gDNA that made up the material.

This CDR3 has 14 amino acids. The V gene's germline CDR1 is MNHEY and CDR2 SMNVEV (reference sequence). V was pared by 6 bases and J by 0 bases, with 10 bases between. Original handling: Reference gene primer amplification gave estimated nucleated cell counts. The table came from immunoSEQ multiplex PCR; TCRdb's copy has only in-frame clones and leaves some out. V and J calls and clone size are given by that table; D and trimming were obtained from the DNA. The table includes about 98,000 clones, 82% detected once. Sequenced input: peripheral blood. This chain joins TRBV27 and TRBJ2-3; a weak D match, TRBD2 (5 bases). This sequence originates from a man aged 65 to 85 with active or convalescent COVID-19. CDR3 DNA: TGTGCCAGCAGATCCGGGGTTAGCACAGATACGCAGTATTTT. Residues: CASRSGVSTDTQYF.